This TCR beta chain stems from a study of patients and donors after allogeneic stem cell transplantation. MiXCR, applied by TCRdb to the RT-PCR reads, yields one record per CDR3 protein. The sample includes about 960,000 distinct CDR3 sequences, roughly 18% of them seen just once. V was shortened by 0 bases and J by 4 bases, with 16 bases between the two germline ends. The length of the CDR3 is 17 residues. The V gene's germline CDR1 is LNHNV and CDR2 YYDKDF (reference sequence). This clonotype was counted a few times. Sequences were obtained from blood, either unsorted or a sorted T cell fraction (not recorded which). V gene TRBV15 combines with J gene TRBJ2-1, with unresolved D. This clonotype originated in a human donor who was either an allogeneic HSCT recipient or a stem cell or donor lymphocyte infusion donor (not recorded which). It is not recorded whose cells these are; they may come from a transplant donor. CDR3 in amino acids: CATSRDLAPSPYNEQFF. In DNA form, the CDR3 reads TGTGCCACCAGCAGAGATCTGGCTCCGTCCCCTTACAATGAGCAGTTCTTC. Full variable domain (outside the CDR3, taken from reference TRBV15 and TRBJ2-1): DAMVIQNPRYQVTQFGKPVTLSCSQTLNHNVMYWYQQKSSQAPKLLFHYYDKDFNNEADTPDNFQSRRPNTSFCFLDIRSPGLGDTAMYLCATSRDLAPSPYNEQFFGPGTRLTVL.